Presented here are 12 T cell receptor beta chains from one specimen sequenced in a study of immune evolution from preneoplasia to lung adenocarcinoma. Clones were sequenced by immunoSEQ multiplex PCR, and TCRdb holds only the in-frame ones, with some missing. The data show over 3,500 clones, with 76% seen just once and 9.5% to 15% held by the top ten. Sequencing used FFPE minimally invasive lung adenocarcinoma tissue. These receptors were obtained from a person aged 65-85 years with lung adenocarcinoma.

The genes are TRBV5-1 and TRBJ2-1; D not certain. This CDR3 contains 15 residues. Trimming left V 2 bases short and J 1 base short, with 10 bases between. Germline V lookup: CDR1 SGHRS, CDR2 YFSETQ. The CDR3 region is CASSLEPGSYNEQFF. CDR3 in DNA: TGCGCCAGCAGCTTAGAGCCAGGATCCTACAATGAGCAGTTCTTC.

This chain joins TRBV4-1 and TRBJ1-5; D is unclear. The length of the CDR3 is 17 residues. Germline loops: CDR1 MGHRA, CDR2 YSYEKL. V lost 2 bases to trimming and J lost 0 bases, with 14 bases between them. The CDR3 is CASSQYFGLLSNQPQHF. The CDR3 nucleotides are TGCGCCAGCAGCCAATATTTTGGCCTCCTTAGCAATCAGCCCCAGCATTTT.

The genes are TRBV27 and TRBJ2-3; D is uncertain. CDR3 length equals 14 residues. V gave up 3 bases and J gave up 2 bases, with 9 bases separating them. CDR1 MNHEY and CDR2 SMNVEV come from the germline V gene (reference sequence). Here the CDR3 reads CASSFFSATDTQYF. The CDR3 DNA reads TGTGCCAGCAGTTTTTTTTCAGCCACAGATACGCAGTATTTT.

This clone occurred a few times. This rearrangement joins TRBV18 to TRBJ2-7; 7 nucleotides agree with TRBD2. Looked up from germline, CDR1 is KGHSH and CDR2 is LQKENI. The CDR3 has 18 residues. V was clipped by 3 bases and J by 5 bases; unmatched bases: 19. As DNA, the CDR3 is TGTGCCAGCTCACCCCGTCCTCAAAGGGCGGGAGAGTTTCACGAGCAGTACTTC. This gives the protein CASSPRPQRAGEFHEQYF.

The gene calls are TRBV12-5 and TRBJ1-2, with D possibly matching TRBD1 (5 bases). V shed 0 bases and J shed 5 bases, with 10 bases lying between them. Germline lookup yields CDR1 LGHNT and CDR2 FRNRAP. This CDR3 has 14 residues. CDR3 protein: CASGLVPDRYGYTF. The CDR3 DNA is TGTGCTAGTGGTTTGGTACCCGACAGATATGGCTACACCTTC.

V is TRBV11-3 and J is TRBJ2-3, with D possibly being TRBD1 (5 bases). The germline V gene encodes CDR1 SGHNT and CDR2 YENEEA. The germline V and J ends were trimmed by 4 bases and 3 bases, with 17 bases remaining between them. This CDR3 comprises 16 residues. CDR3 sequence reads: CASSYTAGQGTDTQYF. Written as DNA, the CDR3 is TGTGCCAGCAGCTATACGGCAGGGCAGGGTACAGATACGCAGTATTTT.

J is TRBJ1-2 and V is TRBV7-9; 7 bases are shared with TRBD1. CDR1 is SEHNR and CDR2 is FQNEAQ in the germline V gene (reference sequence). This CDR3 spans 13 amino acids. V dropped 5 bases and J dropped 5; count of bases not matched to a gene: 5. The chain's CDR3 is CASSIQQGYGYTF. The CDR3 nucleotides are TGTGCCAGCAGCATCCAACAGGGGTATGGCTACACCTTC.

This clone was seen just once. In DNA, the CDR3 is TGTGCCAGCAGCTCGACGTATAGCGGGAGGGCCCGGACAGATACGCAGTATTTT. Amino acids: CASSSTYSGRARTDTQYF. This chain uses TRBV5-6 with TRBJ2-3, with TRBD2 matching over 11 bases. V was pared by 3 bases and J by 3 bases, with 12 bases of the junction left unmatched. Germline V gene data show CDR1 as SGHDT and CDR2 as YYEEEE. The CDR3 length is 18 residues. The full variable domain, completed using reference TRBV5-6 and TRBJ2-3, is DAGVTQSPTHLIKTRGQQVTLRCSPKSGHDTVSWYQQALGQGPQFIFQYYEEEERQRGNFPDRFSGHQFPNYSSELNVNALLLGDSALYLCASSSTYSGRARTDTQYFGPGTRLTVL.

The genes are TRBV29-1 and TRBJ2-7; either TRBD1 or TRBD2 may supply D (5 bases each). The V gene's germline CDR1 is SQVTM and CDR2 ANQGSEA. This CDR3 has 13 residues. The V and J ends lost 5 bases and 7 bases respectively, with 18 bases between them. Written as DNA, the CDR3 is TGCAGCGTTTCCGGGACGGTTCCGGGGGAGCAGTACTTC. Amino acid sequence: CSVSGTVPGEQYF.

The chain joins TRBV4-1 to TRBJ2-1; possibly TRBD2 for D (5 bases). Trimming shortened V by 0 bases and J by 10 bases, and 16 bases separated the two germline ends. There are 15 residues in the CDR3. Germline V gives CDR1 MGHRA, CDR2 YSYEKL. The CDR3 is CASSQEGSGPREQFF. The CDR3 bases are TGCGCCAGCAGCCAAGAGGGCAGCGGTCCCCGCGAGCAGTTCTTC.

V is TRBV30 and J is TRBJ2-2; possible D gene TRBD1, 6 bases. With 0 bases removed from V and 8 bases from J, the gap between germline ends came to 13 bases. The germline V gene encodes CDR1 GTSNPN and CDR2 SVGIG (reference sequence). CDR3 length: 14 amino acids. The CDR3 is CAWSVRNRAGELFF. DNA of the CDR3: TGTGCCTGGAGTGTACGAAACAGGGCGGGGGAGCTGTTTTTT. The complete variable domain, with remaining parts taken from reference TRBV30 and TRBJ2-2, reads SQTIHQWPATLVQPVGSPLSLECTVEGTSNPNLYWYRQAAGRGLQLLFYSVGIGQISSEVPQNLSASRPQDRQFILSSKKLLLSDSGFYLCAWSVRNRAGELFFGEGSRLTVL.

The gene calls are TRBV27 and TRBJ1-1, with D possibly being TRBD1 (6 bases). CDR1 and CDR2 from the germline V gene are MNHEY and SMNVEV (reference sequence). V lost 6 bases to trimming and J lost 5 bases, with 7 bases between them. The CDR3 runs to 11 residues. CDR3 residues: CASRQGTEAFF. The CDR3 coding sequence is TGTGCCAGCAGACAGGGAACTGAAGCTTTCTTT.